This T cell receptor (beta chain) was sequenced during a study of T cell responses to AZD1222 COVID-19 vaccine. The table came from immunoSEQ multiplex PCR; TCRdb's copy has only in-frame clones and leaves some out. The sample yields around 150,000 clones, 94% seen once. On this clone: The antigen is not known.

Findings of the study overall: Just a handful of AZD1222 recipients were seropositive at baseline.

V was shortened by 3 bases and J by 2 bases, with 10 bases between the two germline ends. The CDR3 is 15 residues long. Germline CDR1 SEHNR, CDR2 FQNEAQ (reference sequence). The clonotype originates from an adult in good health. The sequenced sample was peripheral blood, obtained on day 0 of AZD1222 vaccination. This chain connects TRBV7-9 to TRBJ1-4; possibly TRBD1 for D (5 bases). CDR3 loop: CASSFGGNTNEKLFF. CDR3 DNA sequence: TGTGCCAGCAGCTTCGGGGGGAATACTAATGAAAAACTGTTTTTT.